This T cell receptor (beta chain) was sequenced in a study of shared clonotypes between healthy human individuals. At the level of the study: A couple of female and three male donors aged 18 to 49 were enrolled.

Per germline, CDR1 SQVTM and CDR2 ANQGSEA. V was pared by 1 base and J by 11 bases, with 11 bases between. This CDR3 has 11 residues. This clone was seen more than once but under ten times. Adult donors, all healthy and HIV-negative, had no recent acute infections or vaccinations. What was sequenced on ten immunoSEQ deep assay plates was unsorted PBMC DNA. Some clones are missing from TCRdb's copy, which holds only in-frame ones; the method was immunoSEQ multiplex PCR. The table shows fewer than 650,000 clones, with roughly 72% occurring only once. The sequence was obtained from a woman between 35 and 50 years old in good health. Some clones in this sample may be carry-over from other donors' samples. J is TRBJ1-2 and V is TRBV29-1; D is ambiguous. What was sequenced was PBMCs. The CDR3 reads CSVEGAERYTF. The DNA of the CDR3 is TGCAGCGTTGAAGGTGCAGAAAGGTACACCTTC. The whole variable domain, filled in from reference TRBV29-1 and TRBJ1-2, reads SAVISQKPSRDICQRGTSLTIQCQVDSQVTMMFWYRQQPGQSLTLIATANQGSEATYESGFVIDKFPISRPNLTFSTLTVSNMSPEDSSIYLCSVEGAERYTFGSGTRLTVV.